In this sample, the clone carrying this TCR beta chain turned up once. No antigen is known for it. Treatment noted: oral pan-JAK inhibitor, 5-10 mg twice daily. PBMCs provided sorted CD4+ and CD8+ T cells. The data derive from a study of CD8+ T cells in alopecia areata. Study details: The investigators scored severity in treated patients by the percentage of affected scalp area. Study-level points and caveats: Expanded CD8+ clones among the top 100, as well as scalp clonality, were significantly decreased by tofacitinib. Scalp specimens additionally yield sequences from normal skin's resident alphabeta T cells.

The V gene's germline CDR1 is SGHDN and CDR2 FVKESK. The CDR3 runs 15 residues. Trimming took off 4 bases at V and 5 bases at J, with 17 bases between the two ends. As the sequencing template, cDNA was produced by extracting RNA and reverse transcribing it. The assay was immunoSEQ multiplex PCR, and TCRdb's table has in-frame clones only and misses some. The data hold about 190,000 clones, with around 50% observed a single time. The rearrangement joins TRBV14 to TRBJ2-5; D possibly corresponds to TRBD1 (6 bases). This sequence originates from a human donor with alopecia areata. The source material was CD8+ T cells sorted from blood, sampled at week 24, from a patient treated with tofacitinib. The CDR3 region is CASSLSQGIRETQYF. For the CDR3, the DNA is TGTGCCAGCAGCCTGTCACAGGGTATCAGGGAGACCCAGTACTTC. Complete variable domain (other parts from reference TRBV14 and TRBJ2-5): EAGVTQFPSHSVIEKGQTVTLRCDPISGHDNLYWYRRVMGKEIKFLLHFVKESKQDESGMPNNRFLAERTGGTYSTLKVQPAELEDSGVYFCASSLSQGIRETQYFGPGTRLLVL.